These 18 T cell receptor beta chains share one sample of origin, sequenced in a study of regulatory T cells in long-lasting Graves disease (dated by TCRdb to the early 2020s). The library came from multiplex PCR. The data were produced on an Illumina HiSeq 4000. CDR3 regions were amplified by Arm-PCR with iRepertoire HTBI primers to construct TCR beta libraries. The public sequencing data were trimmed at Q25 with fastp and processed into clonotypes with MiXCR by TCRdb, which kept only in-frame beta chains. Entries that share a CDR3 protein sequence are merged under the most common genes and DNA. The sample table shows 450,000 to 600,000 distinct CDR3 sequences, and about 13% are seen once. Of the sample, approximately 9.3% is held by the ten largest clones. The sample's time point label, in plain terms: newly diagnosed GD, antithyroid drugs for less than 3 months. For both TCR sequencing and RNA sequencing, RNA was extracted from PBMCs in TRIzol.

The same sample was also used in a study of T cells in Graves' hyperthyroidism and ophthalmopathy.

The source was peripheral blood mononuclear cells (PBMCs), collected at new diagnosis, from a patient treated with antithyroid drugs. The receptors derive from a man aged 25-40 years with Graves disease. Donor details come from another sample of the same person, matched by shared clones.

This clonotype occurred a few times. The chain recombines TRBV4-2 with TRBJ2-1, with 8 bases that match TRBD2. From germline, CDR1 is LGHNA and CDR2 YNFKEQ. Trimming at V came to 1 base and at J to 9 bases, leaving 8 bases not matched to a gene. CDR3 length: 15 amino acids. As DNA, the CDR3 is TGTGCCAGCAGCCAAGGTACTAGCGGAGGGAGTGAGCAGTTCTTC. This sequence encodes CASSQGTSGGSEQFF.

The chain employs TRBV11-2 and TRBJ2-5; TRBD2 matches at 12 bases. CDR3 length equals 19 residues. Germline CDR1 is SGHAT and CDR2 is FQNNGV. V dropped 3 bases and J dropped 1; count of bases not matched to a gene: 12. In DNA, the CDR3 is TGTGCCAGCAGCTTTGGACAGGGCGGACTAGCGGGGTCCCAAGAGACCCAGTACTTC. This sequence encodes CASSFGQGGLAGSQETQYF.

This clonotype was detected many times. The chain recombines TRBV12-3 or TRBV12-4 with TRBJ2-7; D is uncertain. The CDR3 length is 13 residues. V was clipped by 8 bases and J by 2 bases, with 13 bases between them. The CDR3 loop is CASCKTWAYEQYF. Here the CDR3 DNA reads TGTGCCAGCTGCAAAACTTGGGCCTACGAGCAGTACTTC.

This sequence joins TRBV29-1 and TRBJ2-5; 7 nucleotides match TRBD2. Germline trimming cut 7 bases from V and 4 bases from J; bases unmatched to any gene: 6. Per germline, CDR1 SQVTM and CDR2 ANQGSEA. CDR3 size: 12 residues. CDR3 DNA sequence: TGCAGCGCATCATGGGGGGGAGAGACCCAGTACTTC. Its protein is CSASWGGETQYF.

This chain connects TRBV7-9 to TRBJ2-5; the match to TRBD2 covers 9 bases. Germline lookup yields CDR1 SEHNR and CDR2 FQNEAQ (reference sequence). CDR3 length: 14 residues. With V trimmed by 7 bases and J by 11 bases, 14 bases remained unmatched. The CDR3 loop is CASTASGRNGEQYF. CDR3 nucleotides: TGTGCCAGCACGGCCAGCGGGAGGAACGGTGAGCAGTACTTC. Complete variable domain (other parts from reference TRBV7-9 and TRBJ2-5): DTGVSQNPRHKITKRGQNVTFRCDPISEHNRLYWYRQTLGQGPEFLTYFQNEAQLEKSRLLSDRFSAERPKGSFSTLEIQRTEQGDSAMYLCASTASGRNGEQYFGPGTRLLVL.

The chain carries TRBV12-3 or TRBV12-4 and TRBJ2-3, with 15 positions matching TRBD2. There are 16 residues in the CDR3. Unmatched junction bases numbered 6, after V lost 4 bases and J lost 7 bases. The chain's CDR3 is CASSYRTSGRANTQYF. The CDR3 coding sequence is TGTGCCAGCAGTTACCGGACTAGCGGGAGGGCCAATACGCAGTATTTT.

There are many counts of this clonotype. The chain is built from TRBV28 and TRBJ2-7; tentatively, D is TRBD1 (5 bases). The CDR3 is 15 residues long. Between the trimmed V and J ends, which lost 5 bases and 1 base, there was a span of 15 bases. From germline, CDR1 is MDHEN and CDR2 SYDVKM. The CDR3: CASSPNRLPSYEQYF. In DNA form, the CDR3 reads TGTGCCAGCAGTCCAAACAGGCTACCTTCCTACGAGCAGTACTTC.

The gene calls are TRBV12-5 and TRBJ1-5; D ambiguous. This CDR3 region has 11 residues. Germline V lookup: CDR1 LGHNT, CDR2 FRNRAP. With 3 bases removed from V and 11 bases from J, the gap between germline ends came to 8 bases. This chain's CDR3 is CASGFGESQHF. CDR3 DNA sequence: TGTGCTAGTGGTTTTGGTGAGTCCCAGCATTTT.

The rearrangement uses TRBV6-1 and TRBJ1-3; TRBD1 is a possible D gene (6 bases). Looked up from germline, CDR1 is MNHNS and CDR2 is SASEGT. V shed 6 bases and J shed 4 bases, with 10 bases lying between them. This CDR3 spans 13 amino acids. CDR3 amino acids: CASRPGTGNTIYF. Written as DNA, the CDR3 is TGTGCCAGCAGGCCCGGGACAGGAAACACCATATATTTT.

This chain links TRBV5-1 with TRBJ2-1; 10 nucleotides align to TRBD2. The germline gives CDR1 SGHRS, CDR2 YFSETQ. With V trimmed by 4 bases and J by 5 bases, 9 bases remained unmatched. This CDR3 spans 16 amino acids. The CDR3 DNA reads TGCGCCAGCAGCCTGGATCTAGCGGGGGTGAACAATGAGCAGTTCTTC. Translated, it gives CASSLDLAGVNNEQFF.

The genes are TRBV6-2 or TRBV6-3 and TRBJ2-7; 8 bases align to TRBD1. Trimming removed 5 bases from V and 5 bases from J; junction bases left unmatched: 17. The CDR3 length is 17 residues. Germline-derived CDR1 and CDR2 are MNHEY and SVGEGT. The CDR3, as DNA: TGTGCCAGCAGTACCACCCTCGGACAGGGCCGCATGAACGAGCAGTACTTC. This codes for CASSTTLGQGRMNEQYF.

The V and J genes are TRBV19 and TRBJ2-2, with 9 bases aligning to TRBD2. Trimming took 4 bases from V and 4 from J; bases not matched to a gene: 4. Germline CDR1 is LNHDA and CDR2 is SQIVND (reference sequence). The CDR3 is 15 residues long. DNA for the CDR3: TGTGCCAGTAGTACCGCGGGAGGGTCCACCGGGGAGCTGTTTTTT. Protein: CASSTAGGSTGELFF.

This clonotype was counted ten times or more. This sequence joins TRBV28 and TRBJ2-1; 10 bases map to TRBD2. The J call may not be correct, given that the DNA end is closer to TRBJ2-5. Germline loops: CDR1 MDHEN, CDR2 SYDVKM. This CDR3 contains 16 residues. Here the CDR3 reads CASSILAGVGQETQYF. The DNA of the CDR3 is TGTGCCAGCAGTATTCTAGCGGGAGTCGGCCAAGAGACCCAGTACTTC.

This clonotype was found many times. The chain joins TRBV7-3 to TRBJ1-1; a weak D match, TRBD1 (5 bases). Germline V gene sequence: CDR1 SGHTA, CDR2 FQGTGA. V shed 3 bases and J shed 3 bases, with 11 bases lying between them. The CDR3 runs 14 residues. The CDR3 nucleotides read TGTGCCAGCAGCTTCGCGACCAGGGACACTGAAGCTTTCTTT. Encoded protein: CASSFATRDTEAFF.

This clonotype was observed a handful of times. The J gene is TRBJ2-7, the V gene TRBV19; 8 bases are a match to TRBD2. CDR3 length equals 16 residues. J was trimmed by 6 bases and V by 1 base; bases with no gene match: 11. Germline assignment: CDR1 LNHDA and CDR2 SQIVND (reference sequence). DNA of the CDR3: TGTGCCAGTAGTATAGTGGGCGGGAGGACAGTAGTCGAGCAGTACTTC. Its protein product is CASSIVGGRTVVEQYF.

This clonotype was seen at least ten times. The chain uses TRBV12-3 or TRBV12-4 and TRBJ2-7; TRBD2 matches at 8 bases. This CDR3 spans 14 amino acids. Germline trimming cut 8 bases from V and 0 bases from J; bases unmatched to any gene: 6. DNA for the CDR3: TGTGCCAGCCAGCGAGCGGGAGTCTCCTACGAGCAGTACTTC. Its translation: CASQRAGVSYEQYF.

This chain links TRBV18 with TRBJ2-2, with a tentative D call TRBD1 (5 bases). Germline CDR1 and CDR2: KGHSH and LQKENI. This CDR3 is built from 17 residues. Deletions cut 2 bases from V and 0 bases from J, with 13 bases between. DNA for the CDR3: TGTGCCAGCTCACCAGGCCTCAGGGCTTCGAACACCGGGGAGCTGTTTTTT. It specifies CASSPGLRASNTGELFF.

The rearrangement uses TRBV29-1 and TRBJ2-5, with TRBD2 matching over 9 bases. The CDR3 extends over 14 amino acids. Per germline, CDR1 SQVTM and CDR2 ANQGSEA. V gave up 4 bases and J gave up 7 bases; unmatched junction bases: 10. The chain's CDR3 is CSVGVAGGGGTQYF. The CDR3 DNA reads TGCAGCGTTGGGGTCGCGGGGGGGGGCGGGACCCAGTACTTC.